The 26 T cell receptor beta chains below were found in one sample sequenced in a study of identical twins. TCRdb redid the calling of the 5' RACE reads with MiXCR, one entry per CDR3 protein. The sample records 690,000 or so distinct CDR3 sequences, around 5.7% being singletons. Sequencing input: naive T cells sorted from blood. All receptors come from a man between 18 and 29 years old in good health.

The rearrangement uses TRBV4-2 and TRBJ1-2; D is unresolved. The V end lost 0 bases, the J end lost 8 bases, and 13 bases lay between the germline ends. The germline CDR1 and CDR2 sequences are LGHNA and YNFKEQ. The CDR3 spans 14 residues. The CDR3 DNA follows: TGTGCCAGCAGCCAAGATTTGGGCGAAGAGGGCTACACCTTC. Translated, it gives CASSQDLGEEGYTF.

Ten or more counts support this clonotype. The rearrangement links TRBV20-1 to TRBJ2-2, with D perhaps TRBD2 (6 bases). V was shortened by 0 bases and J by 6 bases, with 11 bases between the two germline ends. The germline V gene encodes CDR1 DFQATT and CDR2 SNEGSKA (reference sequence). The CDR3 runs to 14 residues. The CDR3 reads CSARDSPGAGELFF. The CDR3 DNA reads TGCAGTGCTAGAGATTCCCCGGGAGCCGGGGAGCTGTTTTTT.

This clonotype appeared a few times. This chain uses TRBV15 with TRBJ2-1; 7 bases are a match to TRBD2. This CDR3 region has 16 residues. Unmatched junction bases numbered 11, after V lost 1 base and J lost 8 bases. The germline V gene encodes CDR1 LNHNV and CDR2 YYDKDF (reference sequence). In DNA, the CDR3 is TGTGCCACCAGCAGAGCGCTAGCGGCCAAAGGAGATGAGCAGTTCTTC. This codes for CATSRALAAKGDEQFF.

This clonotype was seen many times. The V call is TRBV5-5, the J call TRBJ2-7, with 9 bases lining up with TRBD1. Germline V gene data show CDR1 as SGHKS and CDR2 as YYEKEE (reference sequence). Germline trimming cut 0 bases from V and 5 bases from J; bases unmatched to any gene: 3. This CDR3 is built from 14 residues. This CDR3 is CASSLGQGDHEQYF. The CDR3 DNA follows: TGTGCCAGCAGCTTGGGACAGGGGGACCACGAGCAGTACTTC.

This clonotype was found many times. This chain connects TRBV5-1 to TRBJ2-1; 11 bases agree with TRBD2. The CDR3 extends over 12 amino acids. Germline assignment: CDR1 SGHRS and CDR2 YFSETQ. The trim removed 8 bases at V and 8 bases at J, leaving 3 bases unmatched. The CDR3 DNA reads as TGCGCCAGGCATAGCGGGAGGGATGAGCAGTTCTTC. Translating it yields CARHSGRDEQFF.

This clonotype was observed a few times. The J gene is TRBJ2-3, the V gene TRBV5-1; tentatively, D is TRBD2 (7 bases). Germline CDR1 SGHRS, CDR2 YFSETQ. V lost 1 base, J lost 4 bases, and 19 bases lay in between. This CDR3 is built from 17 residues. In DNA form, the CDR3 reads TGCGCCAGCAGCTTGTTTGGGTTCGGGGGGCGCGCAGATACGCAGTATTTT. Residues: CASSLFGFGGRADTQYF. The whole variable domain, remainder taken from reference TRBV5-1 and TRBJ2-3, is KAGVTQTPRYLIKTRGQQVTLSCSPISGHRSVSWYQQTPGQGLQFLFEYFSETQRNKGNFPGRFSGRQFSNSRSEMNVSTLELGDSALYLCASSLFGFGGRADTQYFGPGTRLTVL.

The chain is built from TRBV20-1 and TRBJ2-3, with D uncertain. Trimming pared 3 bases from V and 0 bases from J, leaving 13 bases between. The CDR3 spans 15 residues. Per germline, CDR1 DFQATT and CDR2 SNEGSKA (reference sequence). This CDR3 reads CSASLPSASTDTQYF. In nucleotides, the CDR3 is TGCAGTGCTAGTTTACCTTCTGCTAGCACAGATACGCAGTATTTT.

This clonotype has a count of ten or more. The V call is TRBV5-6, the J call TRBJ2-4; D call uncertain. V lost 1 base and J 4 bases, leaving 9 bases between the germline ends. The CDR3 covers 14 residues. Germline CDR1 and CDR2: SGHDT and YYEEEE. The CDR3 spells CASSLWMTKNIQYF. CDR3 bases: TGTGCCAGCAGCTTGTGGATGACAAAAAACATTCAGTACTTC.

This clonotype was seen a few times. V is TRBV4-2 and J is TRBJ2-7, with D tentatively TRBD2 (6 bases). V was cut by 0 bases and J by 1 base, with 10 bases left in between. The CDR3 sequence is 15 residues long. The germline CDR1 and CDR2 sequences are LGHNA and YNFKEQ. The CDR3 loop reads CASSQELAESYEQYV. CDR3 DNA sequence: TGTGCCAGCAGCCAAGAACTAGCAGAGTCCTACGAGCAGTACGTC.

This clonotype was counted ten times or more. The rearrangement joins TRBV29-1 to TRBJ1-5; possible D gene TRBD1, 5 bases. Germline assignment: CDR1 SQVTM and CDR2 ANQGSEA. This CDR3 has 13 amino acids. V was shortened by 4 bases and J by 3 bases, with 10 bases between the two germline ends. The CDR3 sequence: CSVVWGVNQPQHF. CDR3 sequence (DNA): TGCAGCGTTGTTTGGGGGGTCAATCAGCCCCAGCATTTT. The full variable domain, its missing parts supplied by reference TRBV29-1 and TRBJ1-5, is SAVISQKPSRDICQRGTSLTIQCQVDSQVTMMFWYRQQPGQSLTLIATANQGSEATYESGFVIDKFPISRPNLTFSTLTVSNMSPEDSSIYLCSVVWGVNQPQHFGDGTRLSIL.

This clonotype occurred many times. The CDR3 bases are TGCGCCAGCAGCTTGGATGGGCTAACGGCCACAGATACGCAGTATTTT. Protein sequence: CASSLDGLTATDTQYF. The chain carries TRBV5-1 and TRBJ2-3; D gene unclear. CDR3 length: 16 residues. Germline V gives CDR1 SGHRS, CDR2 YFSETQ. Trimming removed 0 bases from V and 2 bases from J, with 13 bases in between.

This clonotype was seen ten or more times. This sequence joins TRBV9 and TRBJ2-1; 7 nucleotides line up with TRBD2. The trim removed 0 bases at V and 6 bases at J, leaving 9 bases unmatched. Per germline, CDR1 SGDLS and CDR2 YYNGEE. The CDR3 runs to 16 residues. CDR3 residues: CASSVVPSGMINEQFF. The CDR3 DNA reads as TGTGCCAGCAGCGTAGTACCCAGCGGGATGATCAATGAGCAGTTCTTC.

This clonotype was observed many times. This chain connects TRBV7-9 to TRBJ2-1; 14 bases map to TRBD2. CDR3 length: 16 amino acids. The ends lost 3 bases at V and 8 bases at J; junction bases unmatched: 6. Germline V CDR1 and CDR2: SEHNR, FQNEAQ (reference sequence). CDR3 sequence (DNA): TGTGCCAGCAGCTTCCCCGGGACTAGCGGGAGCTATGAGCAGTTCTTC. Amino acid sequence: CASSFPGTSGSYEQFF.

The chain joins TRBV7-8 to TRBJ2-3; D ambiguous. Germline assignment: CDR1 SGHVS and CDR2 FQNEAQ. The length of the CDR3 is 16 residues. V was trimmed by 5 bases and J by 4 bases, leaving 19 bases between them. CDR3 in amino acids: CASSPGSWAGADTQYF. The CDR3 DNA sequence: TGTGCCAGCAGCCCGGGTAGTTGGGCCGGCGCAGATACGCAGTATTTT.

This clonotype was observed a few times. The gene calls are TRBV30 and TRBJ2-3; no reliable D call. V lost 7 bases, J lost 7 bases, and 18 bases lay in between. This CDR3 contains 13 residues. Germline CDR1 is GTSNPN and CDR2 is SVGIG (reference sequence). The CDR3 here is CASDQAGDNTQYF. The CDR3 coding sequence is TGTGCCTCGGACCAGGCTGGGGATAATACGCAGTATTTT.

The CDR3 reads CASRATVGNTGELFF. CDR3 in DNA: TGTGCCAGCAGGGCTACTGTCGGGAACACCGGGGAGCTGTTTTTT. The chain has TRBV6-1 and TRBJ2-2, with D unclear. CDR3 length: 15 amino acids. Trimming left V 6 bases short and J 1 base short, with 12 bases between. Germline CDR1 MNHNS, CDR2 SASEGT.

This clonotype came up a few times. DNA of the CDR3: TGTGCCAGCAGCTTAGCAGATGGGAGTAATCAGTTCTTC. Translation: CASSLADGSNQFF. The chain links TRBV7-9 to TRBJ2-1; TRBD2 might be the D (5 bases). Germline CDR1 and CDR2: SEHNR and FQNEAQ (reference sequence). The CDR3 length is 13 residues. V was trimmed by 0 bases and J by 13 bases, leaving 13 bases between them.

This clonotype was recorded many times. This chain links TRBV20-1 with TRBJ2-4; D not resolved. V was shortened by 5 bases and J by 0 bases, with 14 bases between the two germline ends. Germline V gene lookup returns CDR1 DFQATT and CDR2 SNEGSKA (reference sequence). The CDR3 consists of 15 residues. This CDR3 is CSASEMDLAKNIQYF. CDR3 nucleotides: TGCAGTGCTTCGGAGATGGATTTAGCCAAAAACATTCAGTACTTC.

With regard to this clonotype: A much larger clone differs from this one at a single base, so this may be a read error. Here the CDR3 omits its conserved ending phenylalanine or tryptophan, so a read error is the likely source. The rearrangement uses TRBV5-6 and TRBJ2-1; TRBD1 aligns across 7 bases. The CDR3 extends over 15 amino acids. CDR1 is SGHDT and CDR2 is YYEEEE in the germline V gene. Germline trimming cut 1 base from V and 3 bases from J; bases unmatched to any gene: 4. DNA for the CDR3: TGTGCCAGCAGCTTGAAGGGGGCCTACTACAATGAGCAGTTCTGC. As protein: CASSLKGAYYNEQFC.

The J gene is TRBJ2-1, the V gene TRBV5-5; 7 bases agree with TRBD2. Germline V gives CDR1 SGHKS, CDR2 YYEKEE (reference sequence). This CDR3 contains 15 residues. The J segment lost 1 base and the V segment lost 5 bases, leaving 6 bases of the junction unmatched. DNA for the CDR3: TGTGCCAGCAGGATCGGCGGGAGTTCCTACAATGAGCAGTTCTTC. Translation gives CASRIGGSSYNEQFF.

This clonotype appeared a few times. J is TRBJ2-1 and V is TRBV7-2, with a weak D call TRBD2 (6 bases). Trimming took off 1 base at V and 14 bases at J, with 9 bases between the two ends. Germline V gene lookup returns CDR1 SGHTA and CDR2 FQGNSA. This CDR3 spans 11 amino acids. For the CDR3, the DNA is TGTGCCAGCAGCTTAGGGGAGGTCAAGTTCTTC. Translation gives CASSLGEVKFF.

This rearrangement joins TRBV20-1 to TRBJ2-1; 10 bases match TRBD2. This CDR3 has 14 amino acids. CDR1 is DFQATT and CDR2 is SNEGSKA in the germline V gene (reference sequence). V trimming: 3 bases; J trimming: 4 bases; junction bases outside the gene matches: 3. This CDR3 reads CSARKLAGYNEQFF. The CDR3 DNA sequence: TGCAGTGCTAGGAAACTAGCGGGGTACAATGAGCAGTTCTTC.

The table lists this clonotype with many counts. The gene calls are TRBV18 and TRBJ2-1; 10 bases match TRBD1. Trimming removed 4 bases from V and 0 bases from J; junction bases left unmatched: 18. CDR3 length equals 21 residues. CDR1 is KGHSH, CDR2 LQKENI, per germline. The CDR3 sequence is CASSLSVGQGDQGTSYNEQFF. The DNA for the CDR3 is TGTGCCAGCTCACTCTCCGTCGGACAGGGGGACCAAGGAACCTCCTACAATGAGCAGTTCTTC.

This clonotype has just a few counts. The rearrangement links TRBV5-5 to TRBJ2-3; tentative D call: TRBD2 (6 bases). This CDR3 is 16 amino acids long. V lost 4 bases, J lost 1 base, and 16 bases lay in between. Germline V gene data show CDR1 as SGHKS and CDR2 as YYEKEE (reference sequence). Written as DNA, the CDR3 is TGTGCCAGCAGCCTTTTACCGACGGGGGGCACAGATACGCAGTATTTT. Protein: CASSLLPTGGTDTQYF.

Regarding this clonotype: This may stem from a read error, because a much larger clone lies one nucleotide away. The V and J genes are TRBV6-5 and TRBJ2-3, with 11 nucleotides matching TRBD2. This CDR3 comprises 17 residues. Trimming took 0 bases from V and 8 from J; bases not matched to a gene: 10. CDR1 MNHEY and CDR2 SVGAGI come from the germline V gene. The chain's CDR3 is CASSYSTLAGVPVTQYF. The CDR3, as DNA: TGTGCCAGCAGTTACTCGACACTAGCGGGAGTGCCAGTTACGCAGTATTTT.

This clonotype was recorded at least ten times. This chain joins TRBV20-1 and TRBJ1-1, with D unresolved. Trimming took 6 bases from V and 2 from J, leaving 13 bases between them. This CDR3 region has 13 residues. Per the germline V gene, CDR1 is DFQATT and CDR2 is SNEGSKA (reference sequence). CDR3 protein: CSADLPANTEAFF. The DNA for the CDR3 is TGCAGTGCCGATCTCCCAGCAAACACTGAAGCTTTCTTT.